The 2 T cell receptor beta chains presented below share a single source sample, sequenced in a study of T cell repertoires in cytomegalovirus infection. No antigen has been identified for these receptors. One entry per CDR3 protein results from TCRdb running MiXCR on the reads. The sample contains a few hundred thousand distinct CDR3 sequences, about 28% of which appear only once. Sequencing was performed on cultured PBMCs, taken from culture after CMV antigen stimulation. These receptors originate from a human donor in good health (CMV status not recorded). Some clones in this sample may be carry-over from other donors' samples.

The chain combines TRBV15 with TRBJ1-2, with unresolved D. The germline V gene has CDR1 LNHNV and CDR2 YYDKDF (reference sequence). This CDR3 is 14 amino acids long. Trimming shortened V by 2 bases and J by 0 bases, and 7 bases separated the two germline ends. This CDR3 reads CATSRYEANYGYTF. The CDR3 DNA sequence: TGTGCCACCAGCAGATATGAGGCTAACTATGGCTACACCTTC.

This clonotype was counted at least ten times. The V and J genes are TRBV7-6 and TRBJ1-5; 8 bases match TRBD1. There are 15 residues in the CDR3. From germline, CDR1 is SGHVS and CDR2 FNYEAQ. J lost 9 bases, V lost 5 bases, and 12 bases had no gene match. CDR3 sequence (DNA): TGTGCCAGCAGCCCGGACAGGGCGCGCTCGCGGCCCCAGCATTTT. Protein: CASSPDRARSRPQHF. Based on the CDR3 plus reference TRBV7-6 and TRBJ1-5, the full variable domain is GAGVSQSPRYKVTKRGQDVALRCDPISGHVSLYWYRQALGQGPEFLTYFNYEAQQDKSGLPNDRFSAERPEGSISTLTIQRTEQRDSAMYRCASSPDRARSRPQHFGDGTRLSIL.